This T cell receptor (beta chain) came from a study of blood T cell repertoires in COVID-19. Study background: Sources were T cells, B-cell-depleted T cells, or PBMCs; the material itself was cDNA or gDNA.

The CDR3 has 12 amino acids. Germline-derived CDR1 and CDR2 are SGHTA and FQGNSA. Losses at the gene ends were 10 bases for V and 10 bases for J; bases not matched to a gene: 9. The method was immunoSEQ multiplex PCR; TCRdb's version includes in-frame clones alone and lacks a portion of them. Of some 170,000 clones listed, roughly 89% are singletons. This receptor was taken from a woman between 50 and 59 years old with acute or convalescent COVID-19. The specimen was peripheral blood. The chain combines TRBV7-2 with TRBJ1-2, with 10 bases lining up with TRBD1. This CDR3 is CATDRDRGVYTF. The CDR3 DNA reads TGTGCCACCGACCGGGACAGGGGAGTCTACACCTTC.